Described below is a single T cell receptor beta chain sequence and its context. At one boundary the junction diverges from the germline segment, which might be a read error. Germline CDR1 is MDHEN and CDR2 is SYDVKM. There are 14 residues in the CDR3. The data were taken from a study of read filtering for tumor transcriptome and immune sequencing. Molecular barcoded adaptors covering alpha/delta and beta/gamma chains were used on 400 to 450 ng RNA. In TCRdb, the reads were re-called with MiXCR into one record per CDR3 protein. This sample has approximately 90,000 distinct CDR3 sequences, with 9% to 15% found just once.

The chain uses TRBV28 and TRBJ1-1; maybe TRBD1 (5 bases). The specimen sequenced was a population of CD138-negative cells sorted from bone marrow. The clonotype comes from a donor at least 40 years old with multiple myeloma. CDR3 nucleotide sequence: TGTGCCAGCAGTGGTGAAGGAACGGGGACTGAAGCTTCCTTT. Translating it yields CASSGEGTGTEASF.